This TCR beta chain comes out of a study of high-grade serous ovarian cancer treatment subgroups. General study findings and limits: Repertoire similarity ranged 0.11 to 0.79 between tumors of one patient.

Measured with immunoSEQ multiplex PCR; TCRdb has only the in-frame clones, and not every one. The data hold 5,500 to 6,000 clones, with roughly 66% observed a single time. Tumor samples were taken before definitive surgery or chemotherapy. Concerning this clone: Its target is unknown.

The CDR3 runs to 13 residues. V shed 7 bases and J shed 6 bases, with 15 bases lying between them. Germline V lookup: CDR1 SNHLY, CDR2 FYNNEI. Sequenced material: tumor tissue. The sequence was obtained from a human donor with high-grade serous ovarian cancer. The rearrangement joins TRBV2 to TRBJ1-1; the D is unclear. CDR3 nucleotide sequence: TGTGCCAGCACCGGGAACGTAGGACCTGAAGCTTTCTTT. Translated: CASTGNVGPEAFF.